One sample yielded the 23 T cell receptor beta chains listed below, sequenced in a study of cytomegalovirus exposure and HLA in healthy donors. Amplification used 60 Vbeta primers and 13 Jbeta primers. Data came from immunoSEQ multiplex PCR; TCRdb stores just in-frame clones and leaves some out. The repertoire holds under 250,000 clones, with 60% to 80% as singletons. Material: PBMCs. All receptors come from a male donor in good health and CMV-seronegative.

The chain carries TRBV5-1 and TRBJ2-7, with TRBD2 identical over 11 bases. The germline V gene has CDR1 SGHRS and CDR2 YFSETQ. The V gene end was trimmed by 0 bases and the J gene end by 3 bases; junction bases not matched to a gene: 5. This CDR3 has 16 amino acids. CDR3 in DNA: TGCGCCAGCAGCTTGGACGGAGGACTAGCGGGCTACGAGCAGTACTTC. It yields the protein CASSLDGGLAGYEQYF.

This CDR3 reads CASSEPSGLYNEQFF. The CDR3 DNA reads TGTGCCAGCAGTGAACCTAGCGGGCTCTACAATGAGCAGTTCTTC. The chain couples TRBV2 to TRBJ2-1; 8 nucleotides line up with TRBD2. The CDR3 extends over 15 amino acids. V gave up 2 bases and J gave up 3 bases; unmatched junction bases: 3. Germline V lookup: CDR1 SNHLY, CDR2 FYNNEI.

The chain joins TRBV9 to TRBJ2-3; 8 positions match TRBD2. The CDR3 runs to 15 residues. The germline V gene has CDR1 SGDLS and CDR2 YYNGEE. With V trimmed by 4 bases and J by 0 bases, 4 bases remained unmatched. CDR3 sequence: CASSPGRDSTDTQYF. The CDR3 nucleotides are TGTGCCAGCAGCCCCGGGAGGGACAGCACAGATACGCAGTATTTT.

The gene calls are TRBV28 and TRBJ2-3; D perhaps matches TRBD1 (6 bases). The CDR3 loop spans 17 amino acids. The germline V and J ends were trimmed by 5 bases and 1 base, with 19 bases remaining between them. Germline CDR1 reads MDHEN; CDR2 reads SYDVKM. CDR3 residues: CASSTGTISLGTDTQYF. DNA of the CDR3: TGTGCCAGCAGTACCGGGACAATTTCATTGGGCACAGATACGCAGTATTTT.

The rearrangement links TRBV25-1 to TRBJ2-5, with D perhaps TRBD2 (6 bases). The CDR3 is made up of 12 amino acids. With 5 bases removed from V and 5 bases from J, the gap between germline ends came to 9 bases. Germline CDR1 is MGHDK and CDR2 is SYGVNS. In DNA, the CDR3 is TGTGCCAGCAGTTGGCTAGCGGAGACCCAGTACTTC. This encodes CASSWLAETQYF. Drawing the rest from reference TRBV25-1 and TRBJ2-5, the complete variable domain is EADIYQTPRYLVIGTGKKITLECSQTMGHDKMYWYQQDPGMELHLIHYSYGVNSTEKGDLSSESTVSRIRTEHFPLTLESARPSHTSQYLCASSWLAETQYFGPGTRLLVL.

The CDR3 DNA is TGTGCCACCAGCGGTGGACAGAACGCGAAGTACTTC. Protein sequence: CATSGGQNAKYF. This chain connects TRBV15 to TRBJ2-7, with TRBD1 as a possible D gene (6 bases). Germline V gene data show CDR1 as LNHNV and CDR2 as YYDKDF (reference sequence). The V gene lost 5 bases and the J gene lost 11 bases, with 16 bases spanning the gap. The CDR3 totals 12 residues.

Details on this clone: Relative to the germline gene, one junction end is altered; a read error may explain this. This CDR3 is CASSSSTGSGDTIYF. CDR3 DNA sequence: TGTGCCAGCAGCTCATCGACAGGCTCTGGAGACACCATATATTTT. The rearrangement joins TRBV13 to TRBJ1-3, with D perhaps TRBD1 (6 bases). CDR3 length: 15 amino acids. Per germline, CDR1 PRHDT and CDR2 FYEKMQ (reference sequence). Looking up the rest from reference TRBV13 and TRBJ1-3 gives the full variable domain: AAGVIQSPRHLIKEKRETATLKCYPIPRHDTVYWYQQGPGQDPQFLISFYEKMQSDKGSIPDRFSAQQFSDYHSELNMSSLELGDSALYFCASSSSTGSGDTIYFGEGSWLTVV.

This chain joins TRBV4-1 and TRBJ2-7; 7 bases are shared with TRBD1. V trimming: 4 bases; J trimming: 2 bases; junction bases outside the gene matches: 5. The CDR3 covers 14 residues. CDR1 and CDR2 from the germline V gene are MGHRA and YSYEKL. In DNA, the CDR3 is TGCGCCAGCAGCCCACCGGGACAGACCTACGAGCAGTACTTC. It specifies CASSPPGQTYEQYF.

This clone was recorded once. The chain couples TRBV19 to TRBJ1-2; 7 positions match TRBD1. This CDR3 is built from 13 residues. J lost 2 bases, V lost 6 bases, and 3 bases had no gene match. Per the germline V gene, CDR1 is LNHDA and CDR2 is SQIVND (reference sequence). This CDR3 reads CASRPTGNYGYTF. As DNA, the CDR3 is TGTGCCAGTAGGCCGACAGGGAACTATGGCTACACCTTC. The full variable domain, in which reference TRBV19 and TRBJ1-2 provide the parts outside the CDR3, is DGGITQSPKYLFRKEGQNVTLSCEQNLNHDAMYWYRQDPGQGLRLIYYSQIVNDFQKGDIAEGYSVSREKKESFPLTVTSAQKNPTAFYLCASRPTGNYGYTFGSGTRLTVV.

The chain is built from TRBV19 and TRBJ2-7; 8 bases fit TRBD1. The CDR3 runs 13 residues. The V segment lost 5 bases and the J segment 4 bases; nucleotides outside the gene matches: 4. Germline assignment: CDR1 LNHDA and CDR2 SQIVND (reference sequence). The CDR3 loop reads CASSPTGEYEQYF. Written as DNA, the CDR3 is TGTGCCAGTAGTCCGACAGGGGAGTACGAGCAGTACTTC. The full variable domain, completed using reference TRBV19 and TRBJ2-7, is DGGITQSPKYLFRKEGQNVTLSCEQNLNHDAMYWYRQDPGQGLRLIYYSQIVNDFQKGDIAEGYSVSREKKESFPLTVTSAQKNPTAFYLCASSPTGEYEQYFGPGTRLTVT.

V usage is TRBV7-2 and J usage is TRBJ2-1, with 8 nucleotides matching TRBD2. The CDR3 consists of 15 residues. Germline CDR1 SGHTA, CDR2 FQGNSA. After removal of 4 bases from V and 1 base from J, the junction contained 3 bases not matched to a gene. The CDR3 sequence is CASSYGGASYNEQFF. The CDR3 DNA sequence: TGTGCCAGCAGCTACGGGGGGGCTTCCTACAATGAGCAGTTCTTC. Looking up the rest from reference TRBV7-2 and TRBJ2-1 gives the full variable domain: GAGVSQSPSNKVTEKGKDVELRCDPISGHTALYWYRQSLGQGLEFLIYFQGNSAPDKSGLPSDRFSAERTGGSVSTLTIQRTQQEDSAVYLCASSYGGASYNEQFFGPGTRLTVL.

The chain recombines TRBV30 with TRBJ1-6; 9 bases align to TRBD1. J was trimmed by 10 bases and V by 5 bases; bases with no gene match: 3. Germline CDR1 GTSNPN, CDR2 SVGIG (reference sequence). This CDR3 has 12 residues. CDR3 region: CAWDRGESPLHF. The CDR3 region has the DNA TGTGCCTGGGACAGGGGGGAATCACCCCTCCACTTT.

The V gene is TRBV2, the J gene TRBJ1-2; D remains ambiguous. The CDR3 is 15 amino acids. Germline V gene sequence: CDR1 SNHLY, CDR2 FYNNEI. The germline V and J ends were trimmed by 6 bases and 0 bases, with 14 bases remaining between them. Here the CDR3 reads CASRGDITPNYGYTF. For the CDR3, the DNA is TGTGCCAGCAGGGGCGACATCACCCCTAACTATGGCTACACCTTC.

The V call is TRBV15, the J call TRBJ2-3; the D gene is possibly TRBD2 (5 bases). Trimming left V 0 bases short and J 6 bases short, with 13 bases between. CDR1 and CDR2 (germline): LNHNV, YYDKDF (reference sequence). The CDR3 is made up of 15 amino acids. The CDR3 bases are TGTGCCACCAGCAGAGATCAAGCGGTGGGGGATACGCAGTATTTT. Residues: CATSRDQAVGDTQYF.

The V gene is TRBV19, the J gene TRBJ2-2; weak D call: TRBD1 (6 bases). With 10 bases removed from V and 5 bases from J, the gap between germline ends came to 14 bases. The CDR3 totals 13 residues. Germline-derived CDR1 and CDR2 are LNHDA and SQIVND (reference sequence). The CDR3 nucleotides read TGTGCCACATCATTAGGGGGTACCGGGGAGCTGTTTTTT. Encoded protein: CATSLGGTGELFF.

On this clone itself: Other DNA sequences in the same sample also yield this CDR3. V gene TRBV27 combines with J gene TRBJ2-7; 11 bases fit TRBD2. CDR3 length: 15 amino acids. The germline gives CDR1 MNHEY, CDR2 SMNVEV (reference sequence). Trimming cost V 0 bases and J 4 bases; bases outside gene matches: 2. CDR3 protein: CASSLSTSGTYEQYF. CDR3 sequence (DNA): TGTGCCAGCAGTTTATCGACTAGCGGGACTTACGAGCAGTACTTC.

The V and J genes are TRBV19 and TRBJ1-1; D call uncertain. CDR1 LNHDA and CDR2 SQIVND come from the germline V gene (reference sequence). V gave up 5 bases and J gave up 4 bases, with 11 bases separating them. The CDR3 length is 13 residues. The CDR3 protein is CASSRGGFTEAFF. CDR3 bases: TGTGCCAGTAGTCGGGGAGGGTTCACTGAAGCTTTCTTT.

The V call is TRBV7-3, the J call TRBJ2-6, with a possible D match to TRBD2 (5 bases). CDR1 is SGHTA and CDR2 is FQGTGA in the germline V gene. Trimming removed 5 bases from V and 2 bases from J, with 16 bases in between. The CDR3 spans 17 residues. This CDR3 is CASSPRPIGAGANVLTF. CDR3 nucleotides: TGTGCCAGCAGCCCCCGGCCCATCGGGGCTGGGGCCAACGTCCTGACTTTC. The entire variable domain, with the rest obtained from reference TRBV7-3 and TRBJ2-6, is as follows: GAGVSQTPSNKVTEKGKYVELRCDPISGHTALYWYRQSLGQGPEFLIYFQGTGAADDSGLPNDRFFAVRPEGSVSTLKIQRTERGDSAVYLCASSPRPIGAGANVLTFGAGSRLTVL.

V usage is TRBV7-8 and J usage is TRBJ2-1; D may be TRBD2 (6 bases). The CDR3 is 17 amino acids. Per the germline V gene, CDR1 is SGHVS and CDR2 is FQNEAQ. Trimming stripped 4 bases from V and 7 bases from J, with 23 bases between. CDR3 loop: CASSSGVVGGWGNEQFF. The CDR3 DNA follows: TGTGCCAGCAGCTCCGGGGTTGTCGGGGGTTGGGGGAATGAGCAGTTCTTC.

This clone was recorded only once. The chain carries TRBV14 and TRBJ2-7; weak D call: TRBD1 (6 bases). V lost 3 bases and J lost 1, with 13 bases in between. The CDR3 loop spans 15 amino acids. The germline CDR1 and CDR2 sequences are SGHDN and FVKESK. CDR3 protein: CASSHGMTGSYEQYF. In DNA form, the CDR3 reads TGTGCCAGCAGCCATGGAATGACAGGATCCTACGAGCAGTACTTC.

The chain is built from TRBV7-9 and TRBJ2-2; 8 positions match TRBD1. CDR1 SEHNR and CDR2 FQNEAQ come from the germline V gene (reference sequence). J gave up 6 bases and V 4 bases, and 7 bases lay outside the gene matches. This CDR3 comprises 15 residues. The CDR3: CASSWGRGHPGELFF. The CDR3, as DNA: TGTGCCAGCAGCTGGGGCAGGGGGCATCCCGGGGAGCTGTTTTTT.

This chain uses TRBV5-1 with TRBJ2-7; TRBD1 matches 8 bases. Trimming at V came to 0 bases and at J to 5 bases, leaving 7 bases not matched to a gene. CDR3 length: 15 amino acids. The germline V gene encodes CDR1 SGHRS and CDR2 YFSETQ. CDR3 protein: CASSLVAGGKDEQYF. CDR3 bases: TGCGCCAGCAGCTTGGTGGCAGGGGGCAAAGACGAGCAGTACTTC. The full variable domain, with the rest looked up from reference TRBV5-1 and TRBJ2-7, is KAGVTQTPRYLIKTRGQQVTLSCSPISGHRSVSWYQQTPGQGLQFLFEYFSETQRNKGNFPGRFSGRQFSNSRSEMNVSTLELGDSALYLCASSLVAGGKDEQYFGPGTRLTVT.

This CDR3 is CASSLGGVSTDTQYF. CDR3 DNA: TGTGCCAGCAGCTTGGGCGGGGTTAGCACAGATACGCAGTATTTT. This chain links TRBV5-8 with TRBJ2-3; D is perhaps TRBD2 (6 bases). The CDR3 is 15 residues long. V gave up 0 bases and J gave up 0 bases, with 8 bases separating them. Germline CDR1 and CDR2: SGHTS and YDEGEE.